The present T cell receptor beta chain was sequenced within a study of persistence of HIV-infected CD4 T cells. There are a few counts of this clone. What it binds is not known. This was the immunoSEQ version 4 assay in survey mode. Method: immunoSEQ multiplex PCR; TCRdb's copy keeps in-frame clones and lacks some. The sample carries 7,500 to 8,500 clones, just over 60% recorded once. This CDR3 contains 13 residues. Germline CDR1 and CDR2: SGHVS and FQNEAQ. V lost 2 bases and J lost 6, with 10 bases in between. Stimulation used 7.5 to 10 ug/mL lysate from CMV-infected fibroblasts. Sorting selected CD4+ T cells upregulating both CD40 ligand and CD69.

Sequenced here: CD4+ T cells sorted from PBMCs after roughly 18-hour stimulation, sampled from a patient who received antiretroviral therapy. The source is an adult man with HIV who was CMV-seropositive. The rearrangement joins TRBV7-8 to TRBJ1-1; D might be TRBD1 (5 bases). The CDR3 DNA follows: TGTGCCAGCAGCTTAACCGGGGGGGCTGAAGCTTTCTTT. Its translation: CASSLTGGAEAFF. Full variable domain (remainder filled in from reference TRBV7-8 and TRBJ1-1): GAGVSQSPRYKVAKRGQDVALRCDPISGHVSLFWYQQALGQGPEFLTYFQNEAQLDKSGLPSDRFFAERPEGSVSTLKIQRTQQEDSAVYLCASSLTGGAEAFFGQGTRLTVV.